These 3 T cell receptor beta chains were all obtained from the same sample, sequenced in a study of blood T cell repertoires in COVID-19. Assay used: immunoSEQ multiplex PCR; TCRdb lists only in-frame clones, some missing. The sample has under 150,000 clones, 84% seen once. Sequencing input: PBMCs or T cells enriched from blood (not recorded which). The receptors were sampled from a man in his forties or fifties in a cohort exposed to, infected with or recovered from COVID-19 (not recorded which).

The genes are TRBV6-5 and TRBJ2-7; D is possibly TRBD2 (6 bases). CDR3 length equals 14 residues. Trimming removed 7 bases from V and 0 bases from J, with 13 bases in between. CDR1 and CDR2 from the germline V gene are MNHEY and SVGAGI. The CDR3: CASKLAGSSYEQYF. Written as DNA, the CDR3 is TGTGCCAGCAAACTCGCCGGGAGCTCCTACGAGCAGTACTTC.

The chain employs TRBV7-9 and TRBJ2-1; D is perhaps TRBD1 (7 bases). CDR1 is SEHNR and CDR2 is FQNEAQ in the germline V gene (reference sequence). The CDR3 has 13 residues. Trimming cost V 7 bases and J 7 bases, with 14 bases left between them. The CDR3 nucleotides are TGTGCCAGCACATCAGGGGGGCCTAATGAGCAGTTCTTC. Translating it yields CASTSGGPNEQFF. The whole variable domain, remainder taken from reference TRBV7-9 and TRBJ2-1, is DTGVSQNPRHKITKRGQNVTFRCDPISEHNRLYWYRQTLGQGPEFLTYFQNEAQLEKSRLLSDRFSAERPKGSFSTLEIQRTEQGDSAMYLCASTSGGPNEQFFGPGTRLTVL.

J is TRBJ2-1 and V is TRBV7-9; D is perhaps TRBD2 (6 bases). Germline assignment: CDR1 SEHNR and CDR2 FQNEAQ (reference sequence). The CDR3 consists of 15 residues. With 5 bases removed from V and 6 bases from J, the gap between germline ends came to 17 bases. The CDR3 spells CASSLRESIVNEQFF. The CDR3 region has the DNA TGTGCCAGCAGCCTCCGGGAGAGCATCGTCAATGAGCAGTTCTTC.